This T cell receptor (beta chain) was captured by sequencing in a study of glioma-infiltrating T cells. This clonotype was counted ten times or more. What it binds is unknown. Using RNA template, CDR3s of TCR alpha and beta were amplified with iRepertoire arm-PCR. For one-step reverse transcription and amplification, about 90-450 ng of tissue mRNA or PBMC total RNA was used. TCRdb itself ran the multiplex PCR reads through MiXCR, one entry per CDR3 protein. In the table there are about 180,000 distinct CDR3 sequences, around 42% of which are singletons. Study-level points and caveats: Only very few CDR3 sequences appeared in both tissue and blood. Gliomas, especially low-grade, showed above-expected tissue-blood divergence; non-neoplastic patients showed below.

V lost 7 bases and J 2 bases, leaving 16 bases between the germline ends. The CDR3 has 15 residues. The V gene's germline CDR1 is MNHNS and CDR2 SASEGT. This clonotype originated in a human donor with low-grade glioma or glioblastoma, undergoing nonglioma brain surgery, or in good health (not recorded which). Sample: glioma tissue, nonneoplastic brain tissue, or PBMCs (not recorded which). The gene calls are TRBV6-1 and TRBJ2-3; D is undetermined. Here the CDR3 reads CASTLKGTATDTQYF. DNA for the CDR3: TGTGCCAGCACCTTAAAGGGAACCGCCACAGATACGCAGTATTTT.